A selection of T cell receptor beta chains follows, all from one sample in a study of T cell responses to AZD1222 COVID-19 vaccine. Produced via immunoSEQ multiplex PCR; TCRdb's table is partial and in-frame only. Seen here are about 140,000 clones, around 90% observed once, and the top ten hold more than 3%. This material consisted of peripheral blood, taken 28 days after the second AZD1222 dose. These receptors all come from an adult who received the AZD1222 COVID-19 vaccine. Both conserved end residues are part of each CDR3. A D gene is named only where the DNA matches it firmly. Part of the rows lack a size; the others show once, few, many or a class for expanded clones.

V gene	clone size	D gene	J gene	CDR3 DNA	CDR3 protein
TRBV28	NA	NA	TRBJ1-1	TGTGCCAGCAGCACAAACAGTCTGAACACTGAAGCTTTCTTT	CASSTNSLNTEAFF
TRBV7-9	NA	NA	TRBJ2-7	TGTGCCAGCAGCCCCGAGGGCATCCACGAGCAGTACTTC	CASSPEGIHEQYF
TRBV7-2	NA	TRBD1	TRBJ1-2	TGTGCCAGCCGACCGGGACAGGGAATCTATGGCTACACCTTC	CASRPGQGIYGYTF
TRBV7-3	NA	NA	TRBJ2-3	TGTGCCAGCAGCTTACTAGGAGGGCGAGAAACAGATACGCAGTATTTT	CASSLLGGRETDTQYF
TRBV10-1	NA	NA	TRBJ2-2	TGCGCCAGCAGCGACGGAGGTGGGGAGCTGTTTTTT	CASSDGGGELFF
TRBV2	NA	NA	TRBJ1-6	TGTGCCAGCGAGATACAGGGAGGGAATTCACCCCTCCACTTT	CASEIQGGNSPLHF
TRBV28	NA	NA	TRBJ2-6	TGTGCCAGCAGTTTTAGGAGTTTAGGCTCTGGGGCCAACGTCCTGACTTTC	CASSFRSLGSGANVLTF
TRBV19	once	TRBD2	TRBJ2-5	TGTGCCAGTAGTATGAGAACTAGCGGGAAAGAGACCCAGTACTTC	CASSMRTSGKETQYF
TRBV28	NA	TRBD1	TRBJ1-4	TGTGCCAGCAGGATTCGGGACAGGGTTGAAAAACTGTTTTTT	CASRIRDRVEKLFF
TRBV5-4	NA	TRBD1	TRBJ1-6	TGTGCCAGCAGAACCGCCGGGACAGGGGATTCACCCCTCCACTTT	CASRTAGTGDSPLHF
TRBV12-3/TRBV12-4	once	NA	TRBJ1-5	TGTGCCAGCACCCATCAGCCCCAGCATTTT	CASTHQPQHF
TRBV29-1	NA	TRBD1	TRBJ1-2	TGCAGCGCCACTGGGACAGTCGGCCGGGGCGGCTACACCTTC	CSATGTVGRGGYTF
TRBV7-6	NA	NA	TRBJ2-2	TGTGCCAGCAGCCGGGGGTCCGGGGAGCTGTTTTTT	CASSRGSGELFF
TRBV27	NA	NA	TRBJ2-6	TGTGCCAGCAGTTTCGGGCCTGGGGCCAACGTCCTGACTTTC	CASSFGPGANVLTF
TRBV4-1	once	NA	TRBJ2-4	TGCGCCAGCAGCCAAGATGTGAAGGGCCGGACCCTAGCCAAAAACATTCAGTACTTC	CASSQDVKGRTLAKNIQYF
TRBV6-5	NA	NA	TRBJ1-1	TGTGCCAGCACCAGACAGTTGAACACTGAAGCTTTCTTT	CASTRQLNTEAFF
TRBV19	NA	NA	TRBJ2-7	TGTGCCAGTAGTATTACGGCAGTTACGAAGCAGTACTTC	CASSITAVTKQYF
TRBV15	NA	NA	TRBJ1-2	TGTGCCACCAGCAGAGATCGTGGCTACACCTTC	CATSRDRGYTF
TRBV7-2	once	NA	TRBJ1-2	TGTGCCAGCAGCTCAGTAGAGGGGCTTAACTATGGCTACACCTTC	CASSSVEGLNYGYTF
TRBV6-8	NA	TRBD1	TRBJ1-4	TGTGCCAGCAGCCACGACAGGGAATCCGCAACTAATGAAAAACTGTTTTTT	CASSHDRESATNEKLFF
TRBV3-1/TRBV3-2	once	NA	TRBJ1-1	TGTGCCAGCAGCCAGACCTTGGTTGACACTGAAGCTTTCTTT	CASSQTLVDTEAFF